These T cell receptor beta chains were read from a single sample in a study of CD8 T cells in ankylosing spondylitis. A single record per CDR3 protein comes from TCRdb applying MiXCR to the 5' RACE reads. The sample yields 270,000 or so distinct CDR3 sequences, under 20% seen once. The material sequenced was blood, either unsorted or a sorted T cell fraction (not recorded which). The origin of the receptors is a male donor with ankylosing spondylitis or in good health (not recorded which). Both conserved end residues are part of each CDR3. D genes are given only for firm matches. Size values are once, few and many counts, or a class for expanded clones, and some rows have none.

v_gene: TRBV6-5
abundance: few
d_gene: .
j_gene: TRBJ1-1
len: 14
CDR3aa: CASSYLSGNTEAFF
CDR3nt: TGTGCCAGCAGTTACCTTTCTGGGAACACTGAAGCTTTCTTT

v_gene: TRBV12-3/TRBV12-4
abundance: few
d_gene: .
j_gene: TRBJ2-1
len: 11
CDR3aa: CASEGNTEQFF
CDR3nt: TGTGCCAGCGAGGGGAACACTGAGCAGTTCTTC

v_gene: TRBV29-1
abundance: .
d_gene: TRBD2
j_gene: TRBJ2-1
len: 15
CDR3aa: CSVQLAGGYYNEQFF
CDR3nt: TGCAGCGTTCAACTAGCGGGAGGGTATTACAATGAGCAGTTCTTC

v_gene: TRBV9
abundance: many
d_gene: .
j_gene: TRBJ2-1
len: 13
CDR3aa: CASSVGGRTEQFF
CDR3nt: TGTGCCAGCAGCGTAGGTGGCCGCACTGAGCAGTTCTTC

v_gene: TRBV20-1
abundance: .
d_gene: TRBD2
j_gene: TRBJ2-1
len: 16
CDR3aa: CSAIRRLAYSYNEQFF
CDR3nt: TGCAGTGCAATAAGGCGACTAGCGTATTCCTACAATGAGCAGTTCTTC

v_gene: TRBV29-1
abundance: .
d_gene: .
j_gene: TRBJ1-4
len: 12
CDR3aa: CSVSGDGEKLFF
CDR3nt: TGCAGCGTTTCGGGGGATGGTGAAAAACTGTTTTTT

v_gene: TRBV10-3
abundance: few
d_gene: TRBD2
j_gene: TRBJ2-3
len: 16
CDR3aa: CAISAGTSTSTDTQYF
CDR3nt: TGTGCCATCAGCGCCGGGACTAGCACTAGCACAGATACGCAGTATTTT

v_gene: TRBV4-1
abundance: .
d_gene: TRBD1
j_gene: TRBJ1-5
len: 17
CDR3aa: CASSQGTGGISNQPQHF
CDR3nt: TGCGCCAGCAGCCAAGGAACAGGGGGAATTAGCAATCAGCCCCAGCATTTT

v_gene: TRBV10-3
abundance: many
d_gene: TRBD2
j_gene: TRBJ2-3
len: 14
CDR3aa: CAGGASGSSDTQYF
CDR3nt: TGTGCCGGGGGGGCTAGCGGGAGTTCCGATACGCAGTATTTT

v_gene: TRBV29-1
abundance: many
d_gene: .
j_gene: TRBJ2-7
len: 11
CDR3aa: CSVEVGYEQYF
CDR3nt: TGCAGCGTTGAGGTGGGCTACGAGCAGTACTTC

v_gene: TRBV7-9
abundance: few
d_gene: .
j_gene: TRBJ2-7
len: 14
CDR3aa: CASSLWGDSYEQYF
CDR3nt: TGTGCCAGCAGCTTATGGGGAGACAGCTACGAGCAGTACTTC

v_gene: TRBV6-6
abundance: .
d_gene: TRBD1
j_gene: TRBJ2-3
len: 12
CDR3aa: CASTGGPDTQYF
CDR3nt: TGTGCCAGCACAGGGGGCCCAGATACGCAGTATTTT

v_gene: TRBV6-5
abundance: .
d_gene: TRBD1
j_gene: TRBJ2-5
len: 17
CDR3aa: CASSYSTFGQGQETQYF
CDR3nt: TGTGCCAGCAGTTACTCGACATTCGGACAGGGTCAAGAGACCCAGTACTTC

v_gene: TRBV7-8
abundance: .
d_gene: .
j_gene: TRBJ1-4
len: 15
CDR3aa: CASSPRVGAGEKLFF
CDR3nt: TGTGCCAGCAGCCCCCGGGTTGGCGCAGGGGAAAAACTGTTTTTT

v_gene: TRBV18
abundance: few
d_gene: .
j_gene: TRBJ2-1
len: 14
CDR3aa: CASSPGTPIGEQFF
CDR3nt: TGTGCCAGCTCACCCGGGACACCGATTGGTGAGCAGTTCTTC

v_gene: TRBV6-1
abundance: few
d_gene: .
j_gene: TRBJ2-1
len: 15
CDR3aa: CASSDGPSMGNEQFF
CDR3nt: TGTGCCAGCAGTGACGGACCCAGCATGGGGAATGAGCAGTTCTTC

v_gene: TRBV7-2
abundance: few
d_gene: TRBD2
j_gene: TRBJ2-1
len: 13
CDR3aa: CASREGSYNEQFF
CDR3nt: TGTGCCAGCCGGGAGGGCTCCTACAATGAGCAGTTCTTC

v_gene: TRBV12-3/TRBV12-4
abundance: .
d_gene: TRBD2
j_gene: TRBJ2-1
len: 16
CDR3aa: CASSELAGSSYNEQFF
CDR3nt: TGTGCCAGCAGTGAACTAGCGGGAAGCTCCTACAATGAGCAGTTCTTC

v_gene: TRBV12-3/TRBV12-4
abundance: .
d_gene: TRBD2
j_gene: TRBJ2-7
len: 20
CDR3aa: CASSLGYSGTSGINTYEQYF
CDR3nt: TGTGCCAGCAGTTTAGGATATTCCGGGACTAGCGGGATTAATACCTACGAGCAGTACTTC

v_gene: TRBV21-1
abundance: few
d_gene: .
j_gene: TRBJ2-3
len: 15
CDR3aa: CASSKAKEFTDTQYF
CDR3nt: TGTGCCAGCAGCAAAGCGAAAGAGTTCACAGATACGCAGTATTTT

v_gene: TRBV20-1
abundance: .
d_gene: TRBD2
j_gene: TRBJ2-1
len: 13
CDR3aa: CSAMREKFDEQFF
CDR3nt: TGCAGTGCTATGCGGGAGAAATTCGATGAGCAGTTCTTC

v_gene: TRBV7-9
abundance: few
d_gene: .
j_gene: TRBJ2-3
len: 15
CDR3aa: CASSLLGVRTDTQYF
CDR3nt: TGTGCCAGCAGCTTATTGGGGGTACGCACAGATACGCAGTATTTT

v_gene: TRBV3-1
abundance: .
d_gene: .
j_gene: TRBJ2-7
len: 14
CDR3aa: CASTPGDFIYEQYF
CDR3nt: TGTGCCAGCACCCCTGGGGACTTCATCTACGAGCAGTACTTC

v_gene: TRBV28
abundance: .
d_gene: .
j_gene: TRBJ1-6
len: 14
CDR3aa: CASSYRVSGAPLHF
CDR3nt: TGTGCCAGCAGTTACAGGGTTTCGGGGGCACCCCTCCACTTT

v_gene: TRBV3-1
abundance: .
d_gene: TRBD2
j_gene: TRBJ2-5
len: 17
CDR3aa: CASSLLFPSGAQETQYF
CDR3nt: TGTGCCTCCAGCCTCCTGTTCCCTAGCGGGGCCCAAGAGACCCAGTACTTC

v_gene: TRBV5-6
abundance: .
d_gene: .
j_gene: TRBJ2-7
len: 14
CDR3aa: CASSSWTVSYEQYF
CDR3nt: TGTGCCAGCAGCTCCTGGACAGTAAGCTACGAGCAGTACTTC

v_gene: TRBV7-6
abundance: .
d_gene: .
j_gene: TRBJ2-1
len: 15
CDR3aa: CASSSIVGLGDEQFF
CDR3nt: TGTGCCAGCAGCTCAATCGTGGGACTGGGGGATGAGCAGTTCTTC

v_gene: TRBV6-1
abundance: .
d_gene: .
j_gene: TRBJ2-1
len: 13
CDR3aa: CASTTSSYNEQFF
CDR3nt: TGTGCCAGCACAACTAGTAGCTACAATGAGCAGTTCTTC

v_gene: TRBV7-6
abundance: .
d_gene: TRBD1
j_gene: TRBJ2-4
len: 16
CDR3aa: CASSSPPGQGADIQYF
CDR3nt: TGTGCCAGCAGCTCGCCTCCGGGACAGGGGGCAGACATTCAGTACTTC

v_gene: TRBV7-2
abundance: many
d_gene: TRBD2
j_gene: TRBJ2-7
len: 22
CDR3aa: CASSLFTATFGSGLAGWYEQYF
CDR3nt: TGTGCCAGCAGCTTATTTACGGCGACGTTCGGTTCGGGACTAGCGGGATGGTACGAGCAGTACTTC

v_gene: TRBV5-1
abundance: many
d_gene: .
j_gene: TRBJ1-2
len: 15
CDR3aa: CASSPDPNPGYGYTF
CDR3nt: TGCGCCAGCAGCCCCGACCCGAATCCGGGCTATGGCTACACCTTC

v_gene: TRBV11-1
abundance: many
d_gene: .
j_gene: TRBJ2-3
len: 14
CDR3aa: CASSLLRGPDTQYF
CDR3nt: TGTGCCAGCAGCTTACTGAGGGGCCCAGATACGCAGTATTTT

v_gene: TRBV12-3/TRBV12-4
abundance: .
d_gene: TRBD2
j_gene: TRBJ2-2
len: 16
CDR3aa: CASSQRGGADTGELFF
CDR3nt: TGTGCCAGCAGCCAGCGGGGAGGGGCGGACACCGGGGAGCTGTTTTTT

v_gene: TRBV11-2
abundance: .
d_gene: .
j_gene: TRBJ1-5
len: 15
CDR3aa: CASSQQGNSNQPQHF
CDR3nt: TGTGCCAGCAGCCAACAAGGGAATAGCAATCAGCCCCAGCATTTT

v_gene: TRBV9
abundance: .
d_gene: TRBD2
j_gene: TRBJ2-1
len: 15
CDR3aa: CASSVGLAVYNEQFF
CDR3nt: TGTGCCAGCAGCGTAGGGCTAGCGGTCTACAATGAGCAGTTCTTC

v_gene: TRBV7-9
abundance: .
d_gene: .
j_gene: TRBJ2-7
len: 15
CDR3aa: CASSSTGKASYEQYF
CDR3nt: TGTGCCAGCAGCTCCACCGGGAAGGCCTCCTACGAGCAGTACTTC

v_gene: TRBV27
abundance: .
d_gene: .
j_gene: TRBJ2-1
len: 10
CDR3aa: CASTGTKQFF
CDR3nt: TGTGCCAGCACTGGGACAAAGCAGTTCTTC

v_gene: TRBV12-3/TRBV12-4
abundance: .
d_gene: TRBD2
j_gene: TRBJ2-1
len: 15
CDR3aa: CASSPPGTSDNEQFF
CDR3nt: TGTGCCAGCAGCCCCCCGGGGACTAGCGACAATGAGCAGTTCTTC

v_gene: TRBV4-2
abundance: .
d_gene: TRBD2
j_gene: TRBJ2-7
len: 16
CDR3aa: CASSPHSPAGDYEQYF
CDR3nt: TGTGCCAGCAGCCCCCATTCTCCAGCGGGAGACTACGAGCAGTACTTC

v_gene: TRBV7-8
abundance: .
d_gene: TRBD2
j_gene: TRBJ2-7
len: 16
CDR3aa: CASSPQPGLEVYEQYF
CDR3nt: TGTGCCAGCAGTCCTCAACCGGGACTAGAAGTATACGAGCAGTACTTC

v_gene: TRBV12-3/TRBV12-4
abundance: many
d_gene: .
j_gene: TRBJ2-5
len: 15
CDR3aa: CASSPPPSRTETQYF
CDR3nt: TGTGCCAGCAGTCCCCCCCCCAGCCGAACAGAGACCCAGTACTTC

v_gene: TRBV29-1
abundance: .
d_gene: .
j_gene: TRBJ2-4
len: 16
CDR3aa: CSVESAGRLAKNIQYF
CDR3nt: TGCAGCGTCGAGTCCGCGGGGCGATTGGCCAAAAACATTCAGTACTTC

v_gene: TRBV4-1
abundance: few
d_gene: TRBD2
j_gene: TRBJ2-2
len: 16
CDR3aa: CASSLKGLAGGEELFF
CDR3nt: TGCGCCAGCAGCCTAAAGGGGCTAGCGGGAGGCGAGGAGCTGTTTTTT

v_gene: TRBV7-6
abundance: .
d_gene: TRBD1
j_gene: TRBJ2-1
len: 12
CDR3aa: CASSYPGQAPVF
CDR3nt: TGTGCCAGCAGCTACCCGGGACAGGCTCCAGTCTTC

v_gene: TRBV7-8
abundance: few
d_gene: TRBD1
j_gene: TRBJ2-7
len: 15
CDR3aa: CASSLGPGGSYEQYF
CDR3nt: TGTGCCAGCAGCTTAGGGCCAGGGGGAAGTTACGAGCAGTACTTC

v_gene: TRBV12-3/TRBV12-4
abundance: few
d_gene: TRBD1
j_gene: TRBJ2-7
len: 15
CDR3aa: CASSLWDSQSREQYF
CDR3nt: TGTGCCAGCAGTTTATGGGACAGCCAATCTCGCGAGCAGTACTTC

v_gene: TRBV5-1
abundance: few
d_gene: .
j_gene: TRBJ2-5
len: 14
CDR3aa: CASSLDGVRETQYF
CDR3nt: TGCGCCAGCAGCTTGGACGGGGTCAGAGAGACCCAGTACTTC

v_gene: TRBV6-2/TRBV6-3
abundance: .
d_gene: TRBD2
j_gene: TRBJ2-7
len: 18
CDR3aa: CASSYSGLAGPSSYEQYF
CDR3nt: TGTGCCAGCAGTTACTCGGGACTAGCGGGTCCTTCCTCCTACGAGCAGTACTTC

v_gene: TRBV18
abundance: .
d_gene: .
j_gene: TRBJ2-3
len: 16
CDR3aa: CASSPRGRHSTDTQYF
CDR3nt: TGTGCCAGCTCACCACGAGGGCGGCACAGCACAGATACGCAGTATTTT

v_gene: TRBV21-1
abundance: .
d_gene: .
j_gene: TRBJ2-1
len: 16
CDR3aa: CASSSGRIESYNEQFF
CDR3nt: TGTGCCAGCAGTAGCGGGAGAATCGAGTCCTACAATGAGCAGTTCTTC

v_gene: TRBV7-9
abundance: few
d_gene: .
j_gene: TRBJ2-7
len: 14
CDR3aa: CASSYEGTPLEQYF
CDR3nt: TGTGCCAGCAGCTATGAGGGGACCCCCCTGGAGCAGTACTTC

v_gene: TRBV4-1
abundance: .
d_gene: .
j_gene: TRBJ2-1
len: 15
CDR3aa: CASSQDSTLRDEQFF
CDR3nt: TGCGCCAGCAGCCAAGATTCAACCCTACGGGATGAGCAGTTCTTC

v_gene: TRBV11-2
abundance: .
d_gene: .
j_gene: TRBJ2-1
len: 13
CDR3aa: CASSTAGGNEQFF
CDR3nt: TGTGCCAGCAGCACTGCAGGGGGGAATGAGCAGTTCTTC

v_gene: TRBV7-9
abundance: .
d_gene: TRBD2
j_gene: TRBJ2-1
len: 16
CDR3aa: CASSLVLAGDHNEQFF
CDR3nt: TGTGCCAGCAGCTTGGTACTAGCGGGGGACCACAATGAGCAGTTCTTC